The sequence of this T cell receptor beta chain was determined in a study of cytomegalovirus exposure and HLA in healthy donors (TCRdb year 2017). Some background on the complete study: An earlier analysis of roughly 570 of the donors reported approximately 280 Gb of sequence data and around 120 million unique TCR beta sequences obtained from approximately 180 million T cells. An early release covering just under 650 HLA-typed donors comprised approximately 300 gigabases of sequencing data and around 80 million unique TCR sequences. The genetic ancestry cluster associated with self-reported Caucasian donors included 65% to 90% of the approximately 430 genotyped donors. The study aimed to test whether cataloging public T cell receptors could reveal signatures of past pathogen exposure. Using immunosequencing, the study profiled T cell repertoires from fewer than 850 subjects and related those repertoires to cytomegalovirus serostatus. A separate validation cohort of roughly 130 different subjects was used in addition to the 666-subject first cohort. High-throughput TCR immunosequencing, statistical association of individual TCRs with disease status, and machine learning were combined to predict cytomegalovirus infection status. A later analysis re-examined previously published TCR beta repertoires from around 670 donors and added high-resolution HLA genotyping to investigate patterns of TCR occurrence. Rather than drawing on any new phenotypic data, the later analysis identified candidate immune exposures from TCR beta sequences and the way those sequences occurred across donors. To decide whether each TCR beta V gene segment behaved as functional or pseudogenic, an earlier analysis of nearly 600 of the donors relied on high-throughput TCR beta sequencing. Alongside the repertoire data, information on donor age, sex, ethnicity and CMV serostatus was compiled. Genome-wide SNP genotypes for about three fifths of the 666 donors were used in a later genetic analysis, which treated that subset as a discovery cohort. All discovery cohort repertoires had been generated using a single sequencing platform. Both class I and class II loci were covered by HLA typing, at four-digit resolution. The number of donors typed differed by locus, with about 629-640 for A, B, C, DRB1 and DQB1, 522 for DQA1, over 600 for DPA1, and some 450 for DPB1. Because of strong linkage in the cohort, roughly five DR-DQ haplotypes were treated as single units for association and clustering. On average, roughly 240,000 unique TCR beta nucleotide sequences were sequenced per donor among about 400 genotyped donors of the cohort, with 15% to 20% of those sequences being non-productive. The paper's findings and limits, for the study overall: In a later analysis, most CMV-associated TCR beta chains were found to appear HLA-restricted, with HLA associations seemingly driven largely by CMV exposure. Because HLA typing was unavailable for some donors at each locus, only the typed subset was used in association tests. Linkage disequilibrium might explain the correlated functional status among segregating V segments, but an unknown experimental factor could not be ruled out. In a later analysis, several top co-occurrence clusters were reported to appear linked to parvovirus B19, influenza, CMV and Epstein-Barr virus. Compared with the approximately 670-donor mean, donors in an Asian-associated ancestry cluster had fewer N-insertions in productive TCRs, according to a later genetic analysis. In a later analysis, TCR association rates were found to vary across HLA loci, with the most associated TCRs seen for DRB1 alleles and the fewest for HLA-C alleles. The classifier was reported to diagnose cytomegalovirus status with high specificity and sensitivity in both the original and validation cohorts. In a later genetic analysis, a missense DCLRE1C variant was associated with V-gene and J-gene trimming of TCR beta chains, and the association was replicated in an independent cohort. The study listed around 160 TCR beta chains as associated with cytomegalovirus. A later analysis found that HLA-associated TCR beta chains were more clonally expanded and had lower generation probabilities than equally common non-associated chains. While some public TCRs were present in many individuals, most TCR sequences turned up only very rarely across donors. In an earlier analysis of more than 450 of the donors, most TCR beta V segments were observed in productive rearrangements about 87% or about 30% of the time, broadly matching IMGT annotations. In vitro tests confirmed that a few of the cytomegalovirus-associated TCR beta chains recognize cytomegalovirus antigens. The cohort was sequenced for TCR beta chains only, and without alpha or paired-chain data the features that could be detected were limited. Some IMGT-functional V segments, including TRBV6-2 and TRBV6-3, could not be distinguished by the 87-base-pair reads and were therefore excluded. A cluster of highly shared sequence variants was judged likely to be a technical artifact of the sequencing pipeline. Presence/absence analyses assumed roughly uniform sequencing depth across donors, an assumption that may not hold. Seventeen rarely observed V segments, including chromosome 9 orphons, were excluded from the earlier analysis of a few hundred of the donors because counts were too low. When HLA alleles, especially DR and DQ, strongly co-occurred, attributing TCR associations to individual alleles was difficult. At a false discovery rate of 0.05, a later analysis linked some 18,000 TCR beta sequences to specific HLA alleles. According to the authors, the approach could potentially be generalized to other disease states and immunological phenotypes. CMV serostatus was the only immune exposure information available for the cohort. A further reported finding was that TCR beta sequences accurately predicted the HLA-A and HLA-B alleles for most subjects in the first cohort.

The cohort was made up of 500 to 850 healthy bone marrow donors. All cohort members were sampled while nominally healthy, although unrecorded immune exposures were likely present. The donor was CMV seronegative and belonged to the group of several hundred seronegative cohort members. A peripheral blood sample was provided by each donor, and peripheral blood mononuclear cells were used for TCR beta sequencing. The Qiagen DNeasy Blood Extraction Kit was used to extract genomic DNA from the blood cell samples. As to this clone: The antigen it recognizes is unknown. The record has no base qualities; no much larger clone is one base away.

V gives up 8 bases and J gives up 5 bases, and the segment between their germline ends measures 24 bases. The germline V gene provides CDR1 SNHLY and CDR2 FYNNEI. From the cysteine through the phenylalanine, the CDR3 covers 16 amino acids. Just the 48-base CDR3 DNA is kept, in frame starting at base 1. Library construction relied on the immunoSEQ multiplex PCR assay. For the multiplex PCR, a mixture combining 60 forward primers for TCR Vbeta segments and 13 reverse primers for TCR Jbeta segments was used. The CDR3 region of rearranged TCR beta genes was amplified from genomic DNA with a multiplex PCR assay. Amplified TCR beta libraries were sequenced as 87-base-pair reads on the Illumina HiSeq System. The published analysis was carried out like this. In a later analysis, tens of millions of unique TCR beta chains were counted across the approximately 640 repertoires, and around 10 million of these chains were shared by at least two donors. Raw reads were error-corrected and collapsed into unique sequences with a nearest-neighbor algorithm that merged closely related sequences to remove PCR and sequencing errors. Alignment of CDR3 sequences to IMGT reference sequences was used to assign V, D and J gene segments. Each retained sequence needed at least a six-nucleotide match to both a V gene segment and a J gene segment. A rearrangement was called productive if the CDR3 had no stop codons and remained in frame with V and J, and every other rearrangement was called non-productive. Following IMGT convention, CDR3 was defined as the stretch from the second conserved V-encoded cysteine to the conserved J-encoded phenylalanine. Sequences without an unambiguous match to a single V gene segment were excluded from the earlier analysis of almost 600 of the donors. In an earlier analysis of roughly 500 of the donors, V segments were called functional above 56.7% productive rearrangements and were called segregating when the between-donor standard deviation exceeded 5%. To diagnose cytomegalovirus status from the catalog of TCR beta chain sequences, a statistical classification framework was built. In a later analysis, TCR nucleotide sequences were compared against IMGT/GENE-DB human TR gene sequences so that V and J genes could be assigned. The TCRdist pipeline was used in a later analysis to assign CDR3 sequences and most-parsimonious VDJ recombination scenarios. In a later analysis, every TCR beta chain was defined by the combination of its CDR3 amino acid sequence and its V-gene family, and reads without a unique V-gene family were dropped. A later analysis removed roughly 590 highly shared, low-generation-probability nucleotide sequences to deal with suspected cross-contamination and a sequencing artifact. A later analysis calculated a clonal expansion index for each public chain from normalized within-repertoire ranks of inferred template counts. Generation probabilities in a later analysis came from a VDJ recombination model fitted to out-of-frame rearrangements, and those results were checked against IGoR. A later analysis scored TCR-TCR, TCR-HLA and TCR-CMV co-occurrence with hypergeometric tests, applying a repertoire-size bias correction to TCR pairs. In a later analysis, false discovery rates were estimated by permuting HLA or CMV assignments 20 times. In a later analysis, co-occurring TCRs were grouped using DBSCAN, and TCRdist sequence similarity was added for clustering within HLA-allele-positive subsets. For co-occurrence clustering, repertoires with fewer than 30,000 or more than 120,000 public chains were excluded, along with several repertoires with anomalous nucleotide sharing. TCRdb mirrors the immuneACCESS table, restricted to in-frame sequences. Some clones are absent from its copies; in checked studies, under half trace to an unresolved V gene, and the reason for the others is unknown. Clone size and the V and J calls come from that table; the DNA yielded D and trimming. The sample table lists roughly 150,000 clones, roughly 80% of them with a count of one. 3% to 4% of the sample lies in the top ten.

The source of this sequence is a male donor in good health and CMV-seronegative. The V and J segments used are TRBV2 and TRBJ2-5; matching of 5 bases hints at TRBD2 as the D gene. What was sequenced was PBMCs. The CDR3 sequence is CASGTPPVGVAETQYF. The nucleotide sequence reads TGTGCCAGCGGTACTCCCCCGGTCGGGGTGGCTGAGACCCAGTACTTC.